Shown below are 29 T cell receptor beta chains from a single sample sequenced in a study of cytomegalovirus exposure and HLA in healthy donors. Some clones are missing from TCRdb's copy, which holds only in-frame ones; the method was immunoSEQ multiplex PCR. The sample holds 200,000 to 250,000 clones, more than 85% seen once. Sequencing was carried out using PBMCs. Receptor source: a man in his late teens or twenties in good health and CMV-seropositive.

The chain combines TRBV2 with TRBJ1-2; D gene unclear. CDR1 and CDR2 from the germline V gene are SNHLY and FYNNEI. The length of the CDR3 is 12 residues. Trimming stripped 7 bases from V and 2 bases from J, with 8 bases between. The CDR3, as DNA: TGTGCCAGCAAGGCGGACAACTATGGCTACACCTTC. It translates to CASKADNYGYTF.

The chain uses TRBV5-1 and TRBJ2-1; weak D call: TRBD2 (6 bases). The V end lost 4 bases, the J end lost 9 bases, and 14 bases lay between the germline ends. Germline loops: CDR1 SGHRS, CDR2 YFSETQ. The CDR3 totals 13 residues. CDR3 coding DNA: TGCGCCAGCAGCCGGGACTCCCCGATTGAGCAGTTCTTC. Translating gives CASSRDSPIEQFF. Filled out from reference TRBV5-1 and TRBJ2-1, the complete variable domain reads KAGVTQTPRYLIKTRGQQVTLSCSPISGHRSVSWYQQTPGQGLQFLFEYFSETQRNKGNFPGRFSGRQFSNSRSEMNVSTLELGDSALYLCASSRDSPIEQFFGPGTRLTVL.

This rearrangement joins TRBV28 to TRBJ2-5, with D hard to call. CDR3 length equals 11 residues. Germline V CDR1 and CDR2: MDHEN, SYDVKM. Trimming removed 6 bases from V and 3 bases from J, with 5 bases in between. CDR3 sequence: CASSLEETQYF. The CDR3 region has the DNA TGTGCCAGCAGCCTAGAAGAGACCCAGTACTTC.

The rearrangement uses TRBV5-1 and TRBJ2-7; D is unclear. The germline V and J ends were trimmed by 0 bases and 5 bases, with 6 bases remaining between them. The CDR3 is 12 amino acids. Germline CDR1 reads SGHRS; CDR2 reads YFSETQ. The CDR3 spells CASSLDNHEQYF. The CDR3 DNA sequence: TGCGCCAGCAGCTTGGACAACCACGAGCAGTACTTC. Combining the CDR3 with reference TRBV5-1 and TRBJ2-7 gives the whole variable domain KAGVTQTPRYLIKTRGQQVTLSCSPISGHRSVSWYQQTPGQGLQFLFEYFSETQRNKGNFPGRFSGRQFSNSRSEMNVSTLELGDSALYLCASSLDNHEQYFGPGTRLTVT.

This sequence joins TRBV28 and TRBJ1-1; 11 bases agree with TRBD1. J lost 6 bases, V lost 4 bases, and 1 base had no gene match. The V gene's germline CDR1 is MDHEN and CDR2 SYDVKM. This CDR3 is built from 13 residues. For the CDR3, the DNA is TGTGCCAGCAGTTGGACAGGGGGCTCTGAAGCTTTCTTT. Protein product: CASSWTGGSEAFF.

The chain is built from TRBV27 and TRBJ2-7; 10 nucleotides match TRBD2. Germline lookup yields CDR1 MNHEY and CDR2 SMNVEV (reference sequence). Trimming cost V 6 bases and J 0 bases; bases outside gene matches: 11. This CDR3 is 17 amino acids long. CDR3 in DNA: TGTGCCAGCAGCTTCGCCGGGACTAGCGCCAACTCCTACGAGCAGTACTTC. Amino acid sequence: CASSFAGTSANSYEQYF.

The chain is built from TRBV5-1 and TRBJ1-1; D is uncertain. Germline V gene lookup returns CDR1 SGHRS and CDR2 YFSETQ. V shed 4 bases and J shed 4 bases, with 11 bases lying between them. CDR3 length: 13 residues. The CDR3 loop reads CASSPSSSTEAFF. The CDR3 DNA reads TGCGCCAGCAGCCCCTCCTCGTCCACTGAAGCTTTCTTT. The full variable domain, its missing parts supplied by reference TRBV5-1 and TRBJ1-1, is KAGVTQTPRYLIKTRGQQVTLSCSPISGHRSVSWYQQTPGQGLQFLFEYFSETQRNKGNFPGRFSGRQFSNSRSEMNVSTLELGDSALYLCASSPSSSTEAFFGQGTRLTVV.

The chain joins TRBV1 to TRBJ1-5. TRBV1 represents a pseudogene. The CDR3 totals 17 residues. The CDR3 bases are TGCACCAGCAGCCACCCCCCCGGGACCGCTAGTCATCAGCCCCAGCATTTT. Amino acid sequence: CTSSHPPGTASHQPQHF.

V usage is TRBV27 and J usage is TRBJ1-1, with TRBD1 as a possible D gene (5 bases). The CDR3 is 13 amino acids. V gave up 4 bases and J gave up 4 bases, with 10 bases separating them. From germline, CDR1 is MNHEY and CDR2 SMNVEV (reference sequence). As DNA, the CDR3 is TGTGCCAGCAGTTCTACCAGGGCCACTGAAGCTTTCTTT. This encodes CASSSTRATEAFF.

This chain uses TRBV4-3 with TRBJ2-3; 7 positions agree with TRBD1. The germline V gene has CDR1 LGHNA and CDR2 YSLEER. CDR3 length: 16 amino acids. Unmatched junction bases numbered 8, after V lost 5 bases and J lost 0 bases. CDR3: CASSYNTGVSTDTQYF. In nucleotides, the CDR3 is TGCGCCAGCAGCTATAATACAGGGGTTAGCACAGATACGCAGTATTTT.

In this sample, this clone turned up a few times. The CDR3 protein is CASSDDHIRNTGELFF. As DNA, the CDR3 is TGTGCCAGCAGCGACGACCACATCAGGAACACCGGGGAGCTGTTTTTT. The chain carries TRBV7-6 and TRBJ2-2; the D is unclear. The germline V and J ends were trimmed by 5 bases and 1 base, with 14 bases remaining between them. Germline V gene data show CDR1 as SGHVS and CDR2 as FNYEAQ. This CDR3 has 16 residues.

V gene TRBV7-2 combines with J gene TRBJ2-7, with TRBD2 matching 10 bases. After removal of 5 bases from V and 7 bases from J, the junction contained 14 bases not matched to a gene. This CDR3 has 16 amino acids. Germline-derived CDR1 and CDR2 are SGHTA and FQGNSA. The CDR3 reads CASSPELASGSEEQYF. CDR3 DNA sequence: TGTGCCAGCAGCCCAGAGTTGGCTAGCGGGAGTGAAGAGCAGTACTTC.

V usage is TRBV7-3 and J usage is TRBJ1-1, with 7 bases lining up with TRBD1. With V trimmed by 7 bases and J by 1 base, 6 bases remained unmatched. This CDR3 spans 14 amino acids. The germline V gene has CDR1 SGHTA and CDR2 FQGTGA. The CDR3 sequence is CASKSGQSNTEAFF. The CDR3 DNA reads TGTGCCAGCAAATCGGGACAGTCGAACACTGAAGCTTTCTTT.

The rearrangement joins TRBV15 to TRBJ2-5, with 8 positions matching TRBD1. The CDR3 contains 13 residues. Germline values: CDR1 LNHNV, CDR2 YYDKDF (reference sequence). The V and J ends lost 5 bases and 5 bases, in that order; junction bases with no gene match: 4. CDR3 in amino acids: CATSWTGLETQYF. CDR3 in DNA: TGTGCCACCAGCTGGACAGGGCTGGAGACCCAGTACTTC.

The chain is built from TRBV6-6 and TRBJ2-7; 9 bases fit TRBD1. Germline V gene lookup returns CDR1 MNHNY and CDR2 SVGAGI (reference sequence). The V gene end was trimmed by 6 bases and the J gene end by 2 bases; junction bases not matched to a gene: 8. The CDR3 has 15 residues. CDR3 coding DNA: TGTGCCAGCAGCACCGGGACAGGGAGGACCTACGAGCAGTACTTC. This codes for CASSTGTGRTYEQYF.

This clone was counted only a few times. The chain recombines TRBV30 with TRBJ1-2, with D possibly being TRBD1 (5 bases). V dropped 0 bases and J dropped 4 bases, with 6 bases sitting between them. CDR1 is GTSNPN, CDR2 SVGIG, per germline (reference sequence). The CDR3 has 12 amino acids. CDR3 bases: TGTGCCTGGAGTGTGGGGACCTATGGCTACACCTTC. Translated, it gives CAWSVGTYGYTF. Full variable domain (missing parts from reference TRBV30 and TRBJ1-2): SQTIHQWPATLVQPVGSPLSLECTVEGTSNPNLYWYRQAAGRGLQLLFYSVGIGQISSEVPQNLSASRPQDRQFILSSKKLLLSDSGFYLCAWSVGTYGYTFGSGTRLTVV.

This chain links TRBV5-1 with TRBJ2-1, with D tentatively TRBD2 (5 bases). The CDR3 length is 13 residues. With 3 bases removed from V and 7 bases from J, the gap between germline ends came to 11 bases. Germline assignment: CDR1 SGHRS and CDR2 YFSETQ. The CDR3 nucleotides read TGCGCCAGCAGCTCTGGGAGCTTGAATGAGCAGTTCTTC. Translation gives CASSSGSLNEQFF.

This clone was observed a few times. The chain has TRBV6-1 and TRBJ1-2; D remains unclear. Trimming removed 1 base at V and 0 bases at J, with 15 bases between. The CDR3 consists of 17 residues. Germline V gene data show CDR1 as MNHNS and CDR2 as SASEGT. As DNA, the CDR3 is TGTGCCAGCAGTGAAGAACGGTGGGCAGCAACTAACTATGGCTACACCTTC. It yields the protein CASSEERWAATNYGYTF.

V and J are TRBV2 and TRBJ1-1; the match to TRBD1 covers 7 bases. The V and J ends lost 5 bases and 4 bases, in that order; junction bases with no gene match: 7. This CDR3 contains 14 residues. Germline V lookup: CDR1 SNHLY, CDR2 FYNNEI. In DNA, the CDR3 is TGTGCCAGCAGTTCAAGTCAGGGGGGCACTGAAGCTTTCTTT. This gives the protein CASSSSQGGTEAFF.

The rearrangement links TRBV15 to TRBJ1-3; D remains ambiguous. Per germline, CDR1 LNHNV and CDR2 YYDKDF (reference sequence). There are 12 residues in the CDR3. V was pared by 0 bases and J by 7 bases, with 4 bases between. Here the CDR3 DNA reads TGTGCCACCAGCAGAGACCAGAACACCATATATTTT. It is translated as CATSRDQNTIYF.

This chain joins TRBV7-2 and TRBJ1-5, with 9 bases lining up with TRBD1. The CDR3 has 15 residues. V lost 0 bases and J lost 5; bases outside the gene matches: 2. Germline V gene data show CDR1 as SGHTA and CDR2 as FQGNSA. Here the CDR3 reads CASSLADRGYQPQHF. CDR3 DNA sequence: TGTGCCAGCAGCTTAGCAGACAGGGGGTATCAGCCCCAGCATTTT.

Of note for this clone: Other DNA variants within this sample encode the same CDR3. The rearrangement links TRBV2 to TRBJ2-1; D call uncertain. This CDR3 has 11 amino acids. Germline V gene sequence: CDR1 SNHLY, CDR2 FYNNEI. The V gene lost 4 bases and the J gene lost 4 bases, with 2 bases spanning the gap. CDR3 sequence: CASSGYNEQFF. The CDR3 nucleotides read TGTGCCAGCAGTGGGTACAATGAGCAGTTCTTC.

This rearrangement joins TRBV7-9 to TRBJ1-1; D gene uncertain. V lost 5 bases and J 2 bases, leaving 12 bases between the germline ends. Germline CDR1 SEHNR, CDR2 FQNEAQ (reference sequence). This CDR3 comprises 14 residues. CDR3 DNA: TGTGCCAGCAGCCCATGGGCAGCCAACACTGAAGCTTTCTTT. Its protein is CASSPWAANTEAFF.

There are a few counts of this clone. V and J are TRBV18 and TRBJ2-7; maybe TRBD2 (5 bases). V was shortened by 3 bases and J by 1 base, with 10 bases between the two germline ends. The germline gives CDR1 KGHSH, CDR2 LQKENI. The CDR3 has 14 amino acids. The CDR3 region has the DNA TGTGCCAGCTCACCCCGGGGAATATCCTACGAGCAGTACTTC. Translating gives CASSPRGISYEQYF.

The J gene is TRBJ1-3, the V gene TRBV5-6; D remains unclear. Trimming took off 3 bases at V and 6 bases at J, with 7 bases between the two ends. Germline CDR1 is SGHDT and CDR2 is YYEEEE. The CDR3 length is 12 residues. The CDR3 here is CASSWGKNTIYF. CDR3 DNA sequence: TGTGCCAGCAGCTGGGGAAAAAACACCATATATTTT.

The J gene is TRBJ1-1, the V gene TRBV29-1, with 7 bases lining up with TRBD1. Trimming at V came to 6 bases and at J to 0 bases, leaving 13 bases not matched to a gene. This CDR3 is 16 amino acids long. CDR1 and CDR2 (germline): SQVTM, ANQGSEA. CDR3 region: CSVYRGVDPMNTEAFF. DNA for the CDR3: TGCAGCGTCTACAGGGGAGTAGATCCGATGAACACTGAAGCTTTCTTT.

The CDR3 DNA reads TGTGCCAGCAGCGCCTCTGGGGGTGTCCAGCATTTT. Its protein product is CASSASGGVQHF. The chain links TRBV6-5 to TRBJ1-5, with D possibly matching TRBD1 (5 bases). Trimming removed 6 bases from V and 12 bases from J, with 15 bases in between. The CDR3 is 12 amino acids. Germline V gives CDR1 MNHEY, CDR2 SVGAGI.

Note on this clone: The sample has other DNA sequences that encode this CDR3 too. The chain carries TRBV5-4 and TRBJ2-7; TRBD2 aligns across 9 bases. The germline gives CDR1 SGHNT, CDR2 YYREEE (reference sequence). This CDR3 has 15 amino acids. V shed 2 bases, J shed 5 bases, and the junction held 8 bases outside the gene matches. CDR3 nucleotide sequence: TGTGCCAGCAGCTTAGGGGCGGGAGGGCCCCACGAGCAGTACTTC. This sequence encodes CASSLGAGGPHEQYF.

The chain is built from TRBV29-1 and TRBJ1-1; TRBD1 matches 9 bases. CDR1 SQVTM and CDR2 ANQGSEA come from the germline V gene. The ends lost 4 bases at V and 7 bases at J; junction bases unmatched: 4. CDR3 size: 12 residues. CDR3 amino acids: CSVATGGLEAFF. CDR3 coding DNA: TGCAGCGTTGCCACAGGGGGCCTTGAAGCTTTCTTT. Combining the CDR3 with reference TRBV29-1 and TRBJ1-1 gives the whole variable domain SAVISQKPSRDICQRGTSLTIQCQVDSQVTMMFWYRQQPGQSLTLIATANQGSEATYESGFVIDKFPISRPNLTFSTLTVSNMSPEDSSIYLCSVATGGLEAFFGQGTRLTVV.